In its sample, the clone carrying this TCR beta chain was seen a few times. Its antigen is not identified. The CDR3 is made up of 13 amino acids. Trimming pared 6 bases from V and 7 bases from J, leaving 13 bases between. From germline, CDR1 is SEHNR and CDR2 FQNEAQ (reference sequence). The sample originates from a study of CD8 T cells in ankylosing spondylitis. Study findings and constraints: Reports say disease-linked clones showed up significantly more in matched ankylosing spondylitis synovial fluid. The disease-linked clones had a CD8+ phenotype and low blood frequencies. Ankylosing spondylitis blood seemed to carry a telltale TCR beta motif made of several highly homologous variants. In the blood and synovial fluid of reactive arthritis, some motif variants had been previously reported.

Quantitative 5'-RACE was performed with molecular barcodes, and it yielded the TCR beta libraries. TCRdb re-called the 5' RACE reads with MiXCR, one entry per CDR3 protein. The data contain about 800,000 distinct CDR3 sequences, roughly 10% of them singletons. The clonotype originates from a male donor with ankylosing spondylitis. The sequencing input was blood, either unsorted or a sorted T cell fraction (not recorded which). The chain recombines TRBV7-9 with TRBJ1-5, with D possibly TRBD1 on 6 matching bases. CDR3 amino acids: CASSRDGGQPQHF. The DNA of the CDR3 is TGTGCCAGCAGTCGGGACGGGGGCCAGCCCCAGCATTTT.